This is a list of T cell receptor beta chains from one sample in a study of OX40 agonist ivuxolimab in advanced cancers. The data were produced by immunoSEQ multiplex PCR, yet TCRdb's version contains in-frame clones alone and is incomplete. The table records more than 70,000 clones, around four fifths of them present only once. The starting material was CD4+ or CD8+ T cells sorted from blood, obtained in a trial of the OX40 agonist ivuxolimab. The receptor set was obtained from an adult with an advanced solid tumor such as melanoma, head and neck, liver or kidney cancer. Each CDR3 is given with its conserved first and last residue. The D gene is left open where the match is weak. Expanded clones are given a class, and other clones once, few, many or no size at all.

V	D	J	size	DNA	CDR3
TRBV9	.	TRBJ1-2	.	TGTGCCAGCAGCGTACAGGAGACCAACTATGGCTACACCTTC	CASSVQETNYGYTF
TRBV6-6	.	TRBJ2-1	.	TGTGCCAGCAGTCTTACGGGAGAGCAGTTCTTC	CASSLTGEQFF
TRBV25-1	.	TRBJ2-1	.	TGTGCCAGCAGTGGGAGAGGGCTCAATGAGCAGTTCTTC	CASSGRGLNEQFF
TRBV5-1	TRBD1	TRBJ1-6	once	TGCGCCAGCAGCCAGACAGGGAGGTCCTATAATTCACCCCTCCACTTT	CASSQTGRSYNSPLHF
TRBV6-5	TRBD2	TRBJ2-3	.	TGTGCCAGCAGTTGGGGCGGGACTACTAGGCAGTATTTT	CASSWGGTTRQYF
TRBV15	.	TRBJ1-1	.	TGTGCCACCAGCAGCCAGAGGAACACTGAAGCTTTCTTT	CATSSQRNTEAFF
TRBV12-5	TRBD1	TRBJ1-2	.	TGTGCTAGTGGTTTGGTACTTACAGGGGGCAGATCTGGCTACACCTTC	CASGLVLTGGRSGYTF
TRBV27	.	TRBJ2-2	.	TGTGCCAGCAGTTTCCGCCCAAACAGGGCAAAAGGGCCCGGGGAGCTGTTTTTT	CASSFRPNRAKGPGELFF
TRBV7-2	.	TRBJ2-7	once	TGTGCCAGCACCCCAAGGACAGCATACGAGCAGTACTTC	CASTPRTAYEQYF
TRBV27	.	TRBJ1-1	few	TGTGCCAGCAGTTTGAGGGGAGATAGCACTGAAGCTTTCTTT	CASSLRGDSTEAFF
TRBV6-1	TRBD2	TRBJ2-5	once	TGTGCCAGCAGTGTGGGACTAGCTGAAATAGAGACCCAGTACTTC	CASSVGLAEIETQYF
TRBV10-3	.	TRBJ1-5	few	TGTGCCAGCGCGCCGGGGGGCATTCAGCCCCAGCATTTT	CASAPGGIQPQHF
TRBV2	.	TRBJ2-3	.	TGTGCCAGCAGTGAGGGACCCAATTGGAGCACAGATACGCAGTATTTT	CASSEGPNWSTDTQYF
TRBV11-2	TRBD1	TRBJ2-3	.	TGTGCCAGCAGCGGACAGGGGGTTATAGATACGCAGTATTTT	CASSGQGVIDTQYF
TRBV2	.	TRBJ1-2	.	TGTGCCAGCAGTGAGGGGAGCCACCTAAACTATGGCTACACCTTC	CASSEGSHLNYGYTF
TRBV19	.	TRBJ1-2	.	TGTGCCAGTAGTAGGCCCCTCGGTAATCACTATGGCTACACCTTC	CASSRPLGNHYGYTF
TRBV5-1	TRBD1	TRBJ2-7	.	TGCGCCAGCAGCGCCGGGACAGGGGTTACCTACGAGCAGTACTTC	CASSAGTGVTYEQYF
TRBV18	.	TRBJ2-5	.	TGTGCCAGCTCACCCCCTCAGGGGCAAGAGACCCAGTACTTC	CASSPPQGQETQYF
TRBV7-9	TRBD1	TRBJ1-5	.	TGTGCCAGCAGCTCGGGACAGATTAATCAGCCCCAGCATTTT	CASSSGQINQPQHF
TRBV7-9	.	TRBJ2-3	.	TGTGCCAGCAGCTTATACGACGGGGGAGGCACAGATACGCAGTATTTT	CASSLYDGGGTDTQYF
TRBV7-6	.	TRBJ1-6	.	TGTGCCAGCAGCTCCGACAGAGGTTCTAATTCACCCCTCCACTTT	CASSSDRGSNSPLHF
TRBV11-2	TRBD2	TRBJ2-1	.	TGTGCCAGCAGCCCCTCTGGCGGGGGGAGCTCCTACAATGAGCAGTTCTTC	CASSPSGGGSSYNEQFF
TRBV5-1	.	TRBJ2-7	.	TGCGCCAGCAGCTTGACAGGGCCCGGCTACGAGCAGTACTTC	CASSLTGPGYEQYF
TRBV2	TRBD2	TRBJ2-1	.	TGTGCCAGCAGTACGGGACTAGCGGGAGGGTCGCAGTTCTTC	CASSTGLAGGSQFF
TRBV6-1	TRBD1	TRBJ1-4	.	TGTGCCAGCAAATGGGGAGGGACAGGGTATGAAAAACTGTTTTTT	CASKWGGTGYEKLFF
TRBV12-5	.	TRBJ1-5	many	TGTGCTAGTGGTTTTTCCCAGCCCCAGCATTTT	CASGFSQPQHF
TRBV2	TRBD2	TRBJ2-3	.	TGTGCCAGCGCGGGGGTCCAAAGCACAGATACGCAGTATTTT	CASAGVQSTDTQYF
TRBV7-9	.	TRBJ2-4	.	TGTGCCAGCAGCCCGCCCGCGGGCATTCAGTACTTC	CASSPPAGIQYF
TRBV6-1	TRBD1	TRBJ2-3	.	TGTGCCAGCAGTCCTCAGGGGGTCTCAGATACGCAGTATTTT	CASSPQGVSDTQYF
TRBV7-9	TRBD2	TRBJ2-2	.	TGTGCCAGCAGCTGGAGACTAGCGGGGAACACCGGGGAGCTGTTTTTT	CASSWRLAGNTGELFF
TRBV4-1	.	TRBJ2-7	few	TGCGCCAGCAGCCAAGATTCCAGAATAGGCGAGCAGTACTTC	CASSQDSRIGEQYF
TRBV7-2	.	TRBJ2-3	.	TGTGCCAGCAGCTTTGGAGACTCGCGCACAGATACGCAGTATTTT	CASSFGDSRTDTQYF
TRBV28	.	TRBJ1-2	.	TGTGCCAGCAGTGAGGGGGGGCGAGACTATGGCTACACCTTC	CASSEGGRDYGYTF
TRBV19	.	TRBJ1-1	.	TGTGCCAGTAGGCACCGGGGAACAGGGAGCACTGAAGCTTTCTTT	CASRHRGTGSTEAFF